This entry is about one T cell receptor (beta chain). The antigen is not known. The assay ran at deep level. Sequencing used immunoSEQ multiplex PCR; TCRdb keeps in-frame clones, though not all of them. The sample records 850,000 to 1,200,000 clones, around 74% being singletons. These data belong to a study of shared clonotypes between healthy human individuals. The CDR3 has 12 amino acids. Germline CDR1 reads MNHEY; CDR2 reads SVGAGI. Germline trimming cut 5 bases from V and 6 bases from J; bases unmatched to any gene: 4. Each sample came from a Caucasian adult donor living in Nashville, Tennessee. A CD45RA+ naive subset and a CD45RA-negative memory subset were split from CD4+ cells. Findings and caveats of the study: Against clonotypes common to all four donors, non-shared ones had lower generation probabilities.

Sequencing was performed on memory CD4+ T cells sorted from blood. This sample's subset: CD45RA-negative fraction. This sequence was found in a man between 18 and 35 years old in good health. This chain uses TRBV6-5 with TRBJ2-7, with 7 positions matching TRBD1. The CDR3 DNA is TGTGCCAGCAGTCTCAACAGGGGCGAGCAGTACTTC. Encoded protein: CASSLNRGEQYF.